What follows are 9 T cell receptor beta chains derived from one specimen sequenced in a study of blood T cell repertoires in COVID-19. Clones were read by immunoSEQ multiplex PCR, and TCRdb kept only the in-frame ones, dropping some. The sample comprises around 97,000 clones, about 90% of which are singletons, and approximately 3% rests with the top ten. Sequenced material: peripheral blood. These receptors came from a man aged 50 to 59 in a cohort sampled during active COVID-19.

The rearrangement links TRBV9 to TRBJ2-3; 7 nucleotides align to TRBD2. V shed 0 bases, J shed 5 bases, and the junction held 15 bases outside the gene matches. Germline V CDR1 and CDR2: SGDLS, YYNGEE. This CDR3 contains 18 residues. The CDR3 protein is CASSVASGKGLVGDTQYF. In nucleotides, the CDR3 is TGTGCCAGCAGCGTAGCTAGCGGCAAGGGGTTGGTCGGAGATACGCAGTATTTT.

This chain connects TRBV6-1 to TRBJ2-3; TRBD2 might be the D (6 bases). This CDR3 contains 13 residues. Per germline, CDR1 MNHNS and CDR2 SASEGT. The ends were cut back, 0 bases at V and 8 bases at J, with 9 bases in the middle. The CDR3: CASSEARRGTQYF. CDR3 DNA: TGTGCCAGCAGTGAAGCCCGGAGGGGTACGCAGTATTTT.

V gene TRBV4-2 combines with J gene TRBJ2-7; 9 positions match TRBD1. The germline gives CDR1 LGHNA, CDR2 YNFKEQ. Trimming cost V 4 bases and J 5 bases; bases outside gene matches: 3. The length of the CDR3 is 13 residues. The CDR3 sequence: CASSPRTGDEQYV. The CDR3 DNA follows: TGTGCCAGCAGCCCGAGGACAGGGGACGAGCAGTACGTC.

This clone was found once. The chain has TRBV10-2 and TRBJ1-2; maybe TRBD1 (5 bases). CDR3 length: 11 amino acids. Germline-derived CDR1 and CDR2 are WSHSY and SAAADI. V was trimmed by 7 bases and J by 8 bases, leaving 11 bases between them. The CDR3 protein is CASMAGDGYTF. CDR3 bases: TGCGCCAGCATGGCGGGGGACGGCTACACCTTC.

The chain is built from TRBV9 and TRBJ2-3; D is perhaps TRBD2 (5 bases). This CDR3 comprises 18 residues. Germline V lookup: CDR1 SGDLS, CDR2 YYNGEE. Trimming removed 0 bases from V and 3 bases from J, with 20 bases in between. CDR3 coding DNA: TGTGCCAGCAGCGTAGTGGGTTCTCTGAGTAGGGAGACAGATACGCAGTATTTT. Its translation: CASSVVGSLSRETDTQYF.

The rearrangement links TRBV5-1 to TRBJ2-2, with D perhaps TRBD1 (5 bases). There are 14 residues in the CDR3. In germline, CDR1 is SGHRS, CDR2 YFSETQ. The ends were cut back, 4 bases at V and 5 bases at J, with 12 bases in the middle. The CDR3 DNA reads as TGCGCCAGCAGCCGAAATCCAGGGACCGGGGAGCTGTTTTTT. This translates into CASSRNPGTGELFF.

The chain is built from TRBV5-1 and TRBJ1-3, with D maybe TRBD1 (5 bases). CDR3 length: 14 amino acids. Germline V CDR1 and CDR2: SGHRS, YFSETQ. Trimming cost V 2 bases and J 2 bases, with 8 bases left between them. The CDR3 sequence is CASSFGGTGNTIYF. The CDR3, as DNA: TGCGCCAGCAGCTTTGGGGGGACTGGAAACACCATATATTTT.

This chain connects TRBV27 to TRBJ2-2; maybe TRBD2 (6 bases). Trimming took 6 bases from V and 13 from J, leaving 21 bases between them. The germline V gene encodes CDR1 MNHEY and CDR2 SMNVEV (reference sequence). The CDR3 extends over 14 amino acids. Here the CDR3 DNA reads TGTGCCAGCAGCAGGGACTTCGCCCCCTTGGGGCTGTTTTTT. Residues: CASSRDFAPLGLFF.

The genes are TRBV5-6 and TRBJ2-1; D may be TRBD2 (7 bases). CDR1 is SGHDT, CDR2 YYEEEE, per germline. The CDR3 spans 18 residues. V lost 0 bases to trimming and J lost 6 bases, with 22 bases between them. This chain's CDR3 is CASSLVRSFGGRTNEQFF. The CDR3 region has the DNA TGTGCCAGCAGCTTGGTTCGCTCCTTCGGGGGGCGGACCAATGAGCAGTTCTTC.